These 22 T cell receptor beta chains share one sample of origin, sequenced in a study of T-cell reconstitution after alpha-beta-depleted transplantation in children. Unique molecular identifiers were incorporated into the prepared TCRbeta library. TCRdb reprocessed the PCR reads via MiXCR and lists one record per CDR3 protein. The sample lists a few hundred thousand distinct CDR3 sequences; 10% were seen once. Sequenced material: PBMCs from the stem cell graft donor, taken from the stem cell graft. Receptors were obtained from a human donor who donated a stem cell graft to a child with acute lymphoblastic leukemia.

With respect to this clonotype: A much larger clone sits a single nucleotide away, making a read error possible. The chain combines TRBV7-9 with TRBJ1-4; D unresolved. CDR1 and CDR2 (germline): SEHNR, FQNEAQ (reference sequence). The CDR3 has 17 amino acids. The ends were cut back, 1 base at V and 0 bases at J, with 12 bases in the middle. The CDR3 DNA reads TGTGCCAGCAGCTTAGGGTTTCGGCGAGCAACTAATGAAAAACTGTTTTTT. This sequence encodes CASSLGFRRATNEKLFF.

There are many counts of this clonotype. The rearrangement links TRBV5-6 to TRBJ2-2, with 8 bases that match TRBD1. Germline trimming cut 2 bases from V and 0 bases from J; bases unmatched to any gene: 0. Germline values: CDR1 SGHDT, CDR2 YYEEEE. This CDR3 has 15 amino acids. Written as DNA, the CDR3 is TGTGCCAGCAGCTTACAGGGGGCGAACACCGGGGAGCTGTTTTTT. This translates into CASSLQGANTGELFF.

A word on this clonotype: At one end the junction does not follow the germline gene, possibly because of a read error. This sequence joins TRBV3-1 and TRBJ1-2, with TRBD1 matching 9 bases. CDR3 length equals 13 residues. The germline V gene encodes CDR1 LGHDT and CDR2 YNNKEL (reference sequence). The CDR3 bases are TGTGCCAGCAGCTATGGACAGGGGAATGGCGACACCTTC. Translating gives CASSYGQGNGDTF.

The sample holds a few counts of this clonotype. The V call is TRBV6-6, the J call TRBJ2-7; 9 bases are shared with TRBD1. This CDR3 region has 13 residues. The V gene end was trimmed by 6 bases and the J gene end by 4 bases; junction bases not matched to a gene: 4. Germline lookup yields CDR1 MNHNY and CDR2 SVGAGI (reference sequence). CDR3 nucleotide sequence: TGTGCCAGCAGCCGACAGGGGGAATACGAGCAGTACTTC. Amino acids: CASSRQGEYEQYF.

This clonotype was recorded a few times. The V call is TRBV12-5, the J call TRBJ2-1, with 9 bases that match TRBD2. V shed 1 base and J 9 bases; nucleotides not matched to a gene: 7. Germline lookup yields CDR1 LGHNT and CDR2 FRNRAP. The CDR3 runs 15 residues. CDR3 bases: TGTGCTAGTGGTTTGGATAGCGGGAGAGTTATTGAGCAGTTCTTC. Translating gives CASGLDSGRVIEQFF.

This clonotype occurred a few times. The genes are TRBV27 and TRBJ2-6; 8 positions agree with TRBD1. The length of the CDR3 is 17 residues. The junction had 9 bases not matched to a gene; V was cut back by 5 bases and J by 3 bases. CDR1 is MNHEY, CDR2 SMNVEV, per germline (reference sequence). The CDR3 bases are TGTGCCAGCAGTCCAGACAGGGGAAGGAGTGGGGCCAACGTCCTGACTTTC. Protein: CASSPDRGRSGANVLTF.

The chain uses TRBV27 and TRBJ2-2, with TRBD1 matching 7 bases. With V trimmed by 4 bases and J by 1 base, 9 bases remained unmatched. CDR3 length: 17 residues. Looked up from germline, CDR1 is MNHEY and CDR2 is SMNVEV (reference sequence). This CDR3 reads CASSSANRGLNTGELFF. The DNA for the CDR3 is TGTGCCAGCAGTTCCGCAAACAGGGGTTTGAACACCGGGGAGCTGTTTTTT.

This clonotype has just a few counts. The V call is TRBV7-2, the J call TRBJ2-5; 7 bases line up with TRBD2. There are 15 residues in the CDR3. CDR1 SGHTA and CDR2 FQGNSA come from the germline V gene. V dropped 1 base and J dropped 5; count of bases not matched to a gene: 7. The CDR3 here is CASSLGAGETETQYF. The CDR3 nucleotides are TGTGCCAGCAGCTTAGGGGCGGGAGAGACGGAGACCCAGTACTTC. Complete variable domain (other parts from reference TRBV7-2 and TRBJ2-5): GAGVSQSPSNKVTEKGKDVELRCDPISGHTALYWYRQSLGQGLEFLIYFQGNSAPDKSGLPSDRFSAERTGGSVSTLTIQRTQQEDSAVYLCASSLGAGETETQYFGPGTRLLVL.

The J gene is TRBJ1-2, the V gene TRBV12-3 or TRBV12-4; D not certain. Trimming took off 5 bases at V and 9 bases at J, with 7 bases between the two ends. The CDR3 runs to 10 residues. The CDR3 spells CASSDDSYTF. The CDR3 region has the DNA TGTGCCAGCAGTGACGACAGCTACACCTTC.

CDR3 coding DNA: TGTGCCAGCAACCCAGGGGGACCTGGGGCCAACGTCCTGACTTTC. Its translation: CASNPGGPGANVLTF. The chain carries TRBV12-3 or TRBV12-4 and TRBJ2-6; 7 nucleotides align to TRBD1. The V gene end was trimmed by 7 bases and the J gene end by 2 bases; junction bases not matched to a gene: 5. The CDR3 consists of 15 residues.

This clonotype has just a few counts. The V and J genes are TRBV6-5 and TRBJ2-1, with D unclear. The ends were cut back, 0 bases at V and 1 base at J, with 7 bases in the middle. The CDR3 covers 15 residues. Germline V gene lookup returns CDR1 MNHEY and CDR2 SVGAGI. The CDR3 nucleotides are TGTGCCAGCAGTTACTCGGCAGGATCCTACAATGAGCAGTTCTTC. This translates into CASSYSAGSYNEQFF.

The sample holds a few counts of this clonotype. CDR3: CASSLLGPLNEQFF. The CDR3 bases are TGCGCCAGCAGCTTGCTTGGGCCCCTGAATGAGCAGTTCTTC. The chain carries TRBV5-1 and TRBJ2-1; D ambiguous. The germline CDR1 and CDR2 sequences are SGHRS and YFSETQ. V shed 1 base and J shed 7 bases, with 12 bases lying between them. The CDR3 loop spans 14 amino acids.

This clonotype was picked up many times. CDR3 sequence (DNA): TGTGCCAGCAGCTTAGTACACCTCCGGGTAGCGGGAGGTGTTCATGAGCAGTTCTTC. Amino acids: CASSLVHLRVAGGVHEQFF. The rearrangement uses TRBV7-8 and TRBJ2-1; 10 bases are a match to TRBD2. Trimming removed 1 base from V and 8 bases from J; junction bases left unmatched: 17. The germline V gene has CDR1 SGHVS and CDR2 FQNEAQ. The CDR3 covers 19 residues.

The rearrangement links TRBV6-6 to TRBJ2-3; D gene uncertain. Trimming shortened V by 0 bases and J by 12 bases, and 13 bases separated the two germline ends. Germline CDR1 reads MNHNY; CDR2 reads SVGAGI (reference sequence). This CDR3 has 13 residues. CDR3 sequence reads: CASSYSAWVAQYF. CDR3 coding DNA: TGTGCCAGCAGTTACTCGGCTTGGGTAGCCCAGTATTTT.

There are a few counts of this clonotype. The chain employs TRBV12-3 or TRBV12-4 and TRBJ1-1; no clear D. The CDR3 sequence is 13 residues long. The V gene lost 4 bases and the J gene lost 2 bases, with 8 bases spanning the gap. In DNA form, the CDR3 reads TGTGCCAGCAGTTATGGGCCCAACACTGAAGCTTTCTTT. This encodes CASSYGPNTEAFF.

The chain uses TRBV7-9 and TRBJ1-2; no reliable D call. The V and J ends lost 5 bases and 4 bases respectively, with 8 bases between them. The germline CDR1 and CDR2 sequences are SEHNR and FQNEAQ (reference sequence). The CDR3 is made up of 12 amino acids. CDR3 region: CASSPPLYGYTF. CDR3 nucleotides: TGTGCCAGCAGCCCACCCCTCTATGGCTACACCTTC.

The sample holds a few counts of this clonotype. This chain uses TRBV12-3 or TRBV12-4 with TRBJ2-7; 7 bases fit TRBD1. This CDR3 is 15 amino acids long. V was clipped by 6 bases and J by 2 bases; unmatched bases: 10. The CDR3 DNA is TGTGCCAGCAGCAAAGACAGGGACCGAACCTACGAGCAGTACTTC. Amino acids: CASSKDRDRTYEQYF.

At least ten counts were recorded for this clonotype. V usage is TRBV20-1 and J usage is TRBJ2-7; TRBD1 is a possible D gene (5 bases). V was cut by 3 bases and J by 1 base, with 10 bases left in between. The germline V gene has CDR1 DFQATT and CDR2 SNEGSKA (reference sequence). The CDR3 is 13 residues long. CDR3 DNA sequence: TGCAGTGCTAGCCCTCCAGGGTCCTACGAGCAGTACTTC. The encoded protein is CSASPPGSYEQYF.

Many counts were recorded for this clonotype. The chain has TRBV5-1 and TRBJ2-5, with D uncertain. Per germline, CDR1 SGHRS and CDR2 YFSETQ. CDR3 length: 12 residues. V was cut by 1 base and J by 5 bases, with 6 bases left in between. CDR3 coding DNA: TGCGCCAGCAGCTTGCAACGGGAGACCCAGTACTTC. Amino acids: CASSLQRETQYF. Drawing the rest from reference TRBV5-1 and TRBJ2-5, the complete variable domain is KAGVTQTPRYLIKTRGQQVTLSCSPISGHRSVSWYQQTPGQGLQFLFEYFSETQRNKGNFPGRFSGRQFSNSRSEMNVSTLELGDSALYLCASSLQRETQYFGPGTRLLVL.

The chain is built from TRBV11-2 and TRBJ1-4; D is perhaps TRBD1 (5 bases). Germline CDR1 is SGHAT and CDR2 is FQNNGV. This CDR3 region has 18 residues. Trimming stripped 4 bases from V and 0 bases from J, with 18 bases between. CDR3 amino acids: CASSSQPAHRTTNEKLFF. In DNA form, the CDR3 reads TGTGCCAGCAGCTCCCAACCCGCCCACAGGACAACTAATGAAAAACTGTTTTTT.

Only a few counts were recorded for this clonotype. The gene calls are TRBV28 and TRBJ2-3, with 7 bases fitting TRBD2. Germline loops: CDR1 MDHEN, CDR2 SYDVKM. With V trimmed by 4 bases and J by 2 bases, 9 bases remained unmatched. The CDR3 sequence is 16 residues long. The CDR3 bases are TGTGCCAGCAGTTCCCATGGGGAGGGGATCACAGATACGCAGTATTTT. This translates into CASSSHGEGITDTQYF.

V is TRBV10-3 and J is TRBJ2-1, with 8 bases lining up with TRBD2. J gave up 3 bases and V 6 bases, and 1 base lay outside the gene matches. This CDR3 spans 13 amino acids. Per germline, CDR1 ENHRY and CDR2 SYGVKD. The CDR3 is CAISSGSYNEQFF. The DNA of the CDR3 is TGTGCCATCAGCAGCGGGAGCTACAATGAGCAGTTCTTC.